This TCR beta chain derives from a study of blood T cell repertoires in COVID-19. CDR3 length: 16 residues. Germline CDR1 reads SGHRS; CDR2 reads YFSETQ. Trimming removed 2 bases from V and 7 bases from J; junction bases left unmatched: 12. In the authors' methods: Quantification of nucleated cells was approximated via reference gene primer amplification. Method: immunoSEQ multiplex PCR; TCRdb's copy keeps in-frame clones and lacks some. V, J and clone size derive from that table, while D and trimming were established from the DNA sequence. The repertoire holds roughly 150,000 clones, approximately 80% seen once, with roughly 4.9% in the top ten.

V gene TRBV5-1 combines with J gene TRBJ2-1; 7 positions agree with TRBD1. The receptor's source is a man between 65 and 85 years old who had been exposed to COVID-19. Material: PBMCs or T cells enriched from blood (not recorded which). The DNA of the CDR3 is TGCGCCAGCAGCTTCACCCCGACAGGGCTGGGGAATGAGCAGTTCTTC. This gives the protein CASSFTPTGLGNEQFF.